This entry lists 28 T cell receptor beta chains sequenced from one sample in a study of T cell responses to AZD1222 COVID-19 vaccine. Repertoires were generated with immunoSEQ multiplex PCR, while TCRdb's copy carries only in-frame clones and drops some. The data hold about 210,000 clones, with roughly 92% observed a single time. Sample: peripheral blood, taken on day 0 of AZD1222 vaccination. These receptors all stem from an adult in good health.

The rearrangement uses TRBV30 and TRBJ2-1, with a possible D match to TRBD1 (6 bases). The CDR3 runs to 12 residues. Between the trimmed V and J ends, which lost 3 bases and 9 bases, there was a span of 12 bases. The V gene's germline CDR1 is GTSNPN and CDR2 SVGIG (reference sequence). Written as DNA, the CDR3 is TGTGCCTGGAGATATGGGGGCATTGAGCAGTTCTTC. Protein sequence: CAWRYGGIEQFF.

The genes are TRBV18 and TRBJ1-6; 7 bases line up with TRBD1. This CDR3 comprises 15 residues. Germline V gives CDR1 KGHSH, CDR2 LQKENI. Trimming took 2 bases from V and 5 from J; bases not matched to a gene: 3. The DNA for the CDR3 is TGTGCCAGCTCACCAGGGACAGTAGATAATTCACCCCTCCACTTT. It encodes CASSPGTVDNSPLHF.

The chain has TRBV6-2 or TRBV6-3 and TRBJ2-1; D might be TRBD1 (6 bases). In germline, CDR1 is MNHEY, CDR2 SVGEGT. This CDR3 has 14 residues. Trimming removed 2 bases from V and 7 bases from J, with 12 bases in between. In nucleotides, the CDR3 is TGTGCCAGCAGTTACCCACAGGGTGGGAATGAGCAGTTCTTC. It encodes CASSYPQGGNEQFF.

V and J are TRBV5-1 and TRBJ1-3, with D possibly matching TRBD1 (6 bases). CDR1 and CDR2 from the germline V gene are SGHRS and YFSETQ. The CDR3 loop spans 14 amino acids. Deletions cut 1 base from V and 7 bases from J, with 12 bases between. Here the CDR3 DNA reads TGCGCCAGCAGCTTGACGACAGGTGGGAACACCATATATTTT. Translated, it gives CASSLTTGGNTIYF. Filled out from reference TRBV5-1 and TRBJ1-3, the complete variable domain reads KAGVTQTPRYLIKTRGQQVTLSCSPISGHRSVSWYQQTPGQGLQFLFEYFSETQRNKGNFPGRFSGRQFSNSRSEMNVSTLELGDSALYLCASSLTTGGNTIYFGEGSWLTVV.

The chain links TRBV4-1 to TRBJ2-5; D is ambiguous. The CDR3 extends over 15 amino acids. V dropped 1 base and J dropped 1 base, with 10 bases sitting between them. CDR1 and CDR2 (germline): MGHRA, YSYEKL. The CDR3 loop reads CASSQVGRIQETQYF. CDR3 in DNA: TGCGCCAGCAGCCAAGTGGGCAGGATCCAAGAGACCCAGTACTTC.

The chain couples TRBV28 to TRBJ2-1, with 7 bases identical to TRBD1. The J segment lost 2 bases and the V segment lost 4 bases, leaving 2 bases of the junction unmatched. The CDR3 has 14 residues. CDR1 and CDR2 from the germline V gene are MDHEN and SYDVKM. CDR3 region: CASSSQGAYNEQFF. The CDR3 DNA follows: TGTGCCAGCAGTTCCCAGGGGGCCTACAATGAGCAGTTCTTC.

The rearrangement links TRBV28 to TRBJ2-7; D is possibly TRBD2 (5 bases). V was cut by 7 bases and J by 2 bases, with 12 bases left in between. Germline V lookup: CDR1 MDHEN, CDR2 SYDVKM. This CDR3 contains 13 residues. The CDR3 loop reads CASTLGLTYEQYF. CDR3 nucleotide sequence: TGTGCCAGCACCCTCGGACTGACCTACGAGCAGTACTTC.

The gene calls are TRBV6-1 and TRBJ2-1; no clear D. Between the trimmed V and J ends, which lost 2 bases and 9 bases, there was a span of 14 bases. CDR1 MNHNS and CDR2 SASEGT come from the germline V gene. This CDR3 has 14 residues. The CDR3 sequence: CASSERIAMAEQFF. CDR3 DNA sequence: TGTGCCAGCAGTGAAAGGATAGCAATGGCTGAGCAGTTCTTC.

The rearrangement uses TRBV6-1 and TRBJ2-1; D ambiguous. This CDR3 has 12 residues. Germline loops: CDR1 MNHNS, CDR2 SASEGT. The V and J ends lost 2 bases and 5 bases respectively, with 4 bases between them. The CDR3 coding sequence is TGTGCCAGCAGTGAACAGCACAATGAGCAGTTCTTC. It is translated as CASSEQHNEQFF.

The rearrangement uses TRBV7-3 and TRBJ2-5; 8 bases match TRBD2. Germline V gene lookup returns CDR1 SGHTA and CDR2 FQGTGA. V was clipped by 5 bases and J by 2 bases; unmatched bases: 10. The CDR3 extends over 16 amino acids. This chain's CDR3 is CASSPVGVAGQETQYF. CDR3 nucleotides: TGTGCCAGCAGCCCGGTGGGGGTAGCGGGACAAGAGACCCAGTACTTC.

This chain joins TRBV11-2 and TRBJ2-7; either TRBD1 or TRBD2 may fit D (5 bases each). The CDR3 totals 14 residues. Germline lookup yields CDR1 SGHAT and CDR2 FQNNGV. V gave up 3 bases and J gave up 2 bases, with 11 bases separating them. The CDR3 loop reads CASSLTRGAYEQYF. The CDR3 nucleotides read TGTGCCAGCAGCTTGACTCGAGGGGCCTACGAGCAGTACTTC.

The rearrangement joins TRBV5-4 to TRBJ2-6, with D perhaps matching TRBD1 (6 bases). V lost 0 bases to trimming and J lost 4 bases, with 11 bases between them. Germline CDR1 reads SGHNT; CDR2 reads YYREEE (reference sequence). This CDR3 region has 16 residues. The CDR3 DNA sequence: TGTGCCAGCAGCTTGGCCCAGGGGTCCGGGGCCAACGTCCTGACTTTC. Protein sequence: CASSLAQGSGANVLTF.

A single count supports this clone. The chain employs TRBV5-1 and TRBJ1-2; the D gene is possibly TRBD1 (6 bases). Trimming removed 4 bases from V and 2 bases from J, with 15 bases in between. The CDR3 is 15 residues long. CDR1 is SGHRS, CDR2 YFSETQ, per germline. CDR3 nucleotides: TGCGCCAGCAGCCCTAAGACAGGCGTCAACTATGGCTACACCTTC. It specifies CASSPKTGVNYGYTF.

V is TRBV7-9 and J is TRBJ2-1; 7 positions match TRBD1. The CDR3 covers 14 residues. J gave up 3 bases and V 5 bases, and 4 bases lay outside the gene matches. CDR1 is SEHNR, CDR2 FQNEAQ, per germline (reference sequence). CDR3 sequence (DNA): TGTGCCAGCAGCCTTGGACAGGACTACAATGAGCAGTTCTTC. As protein: CASSLGQDYNEQFF.

This clone was found once. The V and J genes are TRBV5-1 and TRBJ1-1; no reliable D call. Trimming stripped 0 bases from V and 0 bases from J, with 6 bases between. The CDR3 runs 14 residues. CDR1 is SGHRS, CDR2 YFSETQ, per germline. Here the CDR3 reads CASSLGEMNTEAFF. In DNA form, the CDR3 reads TGCGCCAGCAGCTTGGGAGAGATGAACACTGAAGCTTTCTTT.

V is TRBV5-1 and J is TRBJ2-7; 14 bases map to TRBD2. The CDR3 totals 15 residues. Germline V lookup: CDR1 SGHRS, CDR2 YFSETQ. V lost 4 bases to trimming and J lost 5 bases; unmatched junction nucleotides: 5. The DNA of the CDR3 is TGCGCCAGCAGCCTGACTAGCGGGGGGGTTGACGAGCAGTACTTC. Protein sequence: CASSLTSGGVDEQYF.

This chain joins TRBV7-2 and TRBJ1-2; 9 positions match TRBD1. CDR1 SGHTA and CDR2 FQGNSA come from the germline V gene. Unmatched junction bases numbered 2, after V lost 5 bases and J lost 4 bases. CDR3 size: 13 residues. CDR3 bases: TGTGCCAGCAGCCCGGGACAGGGCTATGGCTACACCTTC. Amino acid sequence: CASSPGQGYGYTF.

The genes are TRBV3-1 (or the pseudogene TRBV3-2) and TRBJ1-2; unclear D gene. Trimming took off 0 bases at V and 3 bases at J, with 14 bases between the two ends. CDR3 length: 16 residues. Germline V gives CDR1 LGHDT, CDR2 YNNKEL (reference sequence). CDR3 nucleotide sequence: TGTGCCAGCAGCCAAGAGGGCCAGTTTATAGACTATGGCTACACCTTC. This codes for CASSQEGQFIDYGYTF.

The V gene is TRBV19, the J gene TRBJ1-2; the D gene is possibly TRBD1 (6 bases). The V gene's germline CDR1 is LNHDA and CDR2 SQIVND (reference sequence). The CDR3 has 16 amino acids. The germline V and J ends were trimmed by 5 bases and 2 bases, with 18 bases remaining between them. For the CDR3, the DNA is TGTGCCAGTAGTCTGCACGCGGGGGGCGCCAACTATGGCTACACCTTC. Its translation: CASSLHAGGANYGYTF.

The rearrangement links TRBV7-2 to TRBJ2-7; D gene unclear. Trimming shortened V by 1 base and J by 10 bases, and 11 bases separated the two germline ends. The CDR3 loop spans 12 amino acids. From germline, CDR1 is SGHTA and CDR2 FQGNSA. In DNA form, the CDR3 reads TGTGCCAGCAGCTTAGTGATGTCAGAACAGTACTTC. This encodes CASSLVMSEQYF.

The CDR3 sequence is CASSPFREGSGTEAFF. The CDR3 nucleotides are TGTGCCAGCTCACCATTCAGGGAAGGAAGTGGCACTGAAGCTTTCTTT. The chain uses TRBV18 and TRBJ1-1; weak D call: TRBD1 (5 bases). There are 16 residues in the CDR3. CDR1 is KGHSH, CDR2 LQKENI, per germline. The V and J ends lost 2 bases and 4 bases respectively, with 17 bases between them.

The chain is built from TRBV7-2 and TRBJ1-2; 7 nucleotides align to TRBD1. From germline, CDR1 is SGHTA and CDR2 FQGNSA. The J segment lost 8 bases and the V segment lost 8 bases, leaving 11 bases of the junction unmatched. The CDR3 has 13 residues. CDR3: CASGQDPGRGYTF. The CDR3 bases are TGTGCCAGCGGACAGGACCCCGGCCGGGGCTACACCTTC. The variable domain in full, with the rest retrieved from reference TRBV7-2 and TRBJ1-2, is GAGVSQSPSNKVTEKGKDVELRCDPISGHTALYWYRQSLGQGLEFLIYFQGNSAPDKSGLPSDRFSAERTGGSVSTLTIQRTQQEDSAVYLCASGQDPGRGYTFGSGTRLTVV.

The J gene is TRBJ2-1, the V gene TRBV28; D may be TRBD1 (5 bases). The V and J ends lost 4 bases and 0 bases respectively, with 13 bases between them. Per germline, CDR1 MDHEN and CDR2 SYDVKM. The CDR3 runs 16 residues. The CDR3 region is CASSSPTASSYNEQFF. The CDR3 coding sequence is TGTGCCAGCAGTTCGCCGACAGCGAGCTCCTACAATGAGCAGTTCTTC.

The J gene is TRBJ1-2, the V gene TRBV6-1; 7 nucleotides match TRBD1. The length of the CDR3 is 17 residues. V lost 2 bases to trimming and J lost 6 bases; unmatched junction nucleotides: 15. Germline V gene sequence: CDR1 MNHNS, CDR2 SASEGT. CDR3: CASSETLGQGERNGYTF. The CDR3 nucleotides read TGTGCCAGCAGTGAAACCCTCGGGCAGGGGGAAAGAAATGGCTACACCTTC.

The gene calls are TRBV27 and TRBJ1-1; D not resolved. The CDR3 sequence is 13 residues long. Germline V gene sequence: CDR1 MNHEY, CDR2 SMNVEV (reference sequence). Trimming left V 3 bases short and J 1 base short, with 6 bases between. The CDR3 is CASSFSRNTEAFF. The CDR3 nucleotides read TGTGCCAGCAGTTTCAGCCGGAACACTGAAGCTTTCTTT.

This clone was seen only once. The V gene is TRBV27, the J gene TRBJ1-1; 9 positions agree with TRBD1. This CDR3 comprises 15 residues. The J segment lost 6 bases and the V segment lost 5 bases, leaving 10 bases of the junction unmatched. Germline lookup yields CDR1 MNHEY and CDR2 SMNVEV (reference sequence). The CDR3 sequence: CASSNIQGAVAEAFF. In DNA, the CDR3 is TGTGCCAGCAGTAACATACAGGGGGCGGTCGCTGAAGCTTTCTTT.

This chain joins TRBV28 and TRBJ2-3; D gene ambiguous. Germline CDR1 MDHEN, CDR2 SYDVKM. Deletions cut 10 bases from V and 4 bases from J, with 12 bases between. The CDR3 extends over 12 amino acids. The CDR3 reads CATDGTPDTQYF. Written as DNA, the CDR3 is TGTGCCACAGACGGCACGCCAGATACGCAGTATTTT.

In its sample, this clone was seen once. This chain uses TRBV14 with TRBJ1-5; D not certain. The germline V gene has CDR1 SGHDN and CDR2 FVKESK. The V and J ends lost 3 bases and 5 bases respectively, with 8 bases between them. The CDR3 extends over 13 amino acids. The CDR3 sequence is CASSQRRDQPQHF. The CDR3, as DNA: TGTGCCAGCAGCCAGAGGAGGGATCAGCCCCAGCATTTT.